These 26 T cell receptor beta chains were sequenced from one sample in a study of response to subunit inactivated influenza vaccine. TCRdb re-called the RT-PCR reads through MiXCR, storing one row per CDR3 protein. The repertoire holds fewer than 600,000 distinct CDR3 sequences, 6% to 9% seen once, with about an eighth in the top ten. Sequencing was performed on PBMCs from blood, taken 23 to 25 months after vaccination. The receptors stem from a man between 50 and 69 years old who received an inactivated influenza vaccine.

The rearrangement joins TRBV9 to TRBJ2-2; no reliable D call. Deletions cut 1 base from V and 3 bases from J, with 13 bases between. The CDR3 loop spans 16 amino acids. CDR1 SGDLS and CDR2 YYNGEE come from the germline V gene. The CDR3 DNA follows: TGTGCCAGCAGCGTAAACAGTATGGGTTACACCGGGGAGCTGTTTTTT. It codes for CASSVNSMGYTGELFF.

This chain links TRBV6-2 or TRBV6-3 with TRBJ2-1; D ambiguous. Germline CDR1 reads MNHEY; CDR2 reads SVGEGT. The CDR3 extends over 13 amino acids. Deletions cut 0 bases from V and 5 bases from J, with 5 bases between. The CDR3 reads CASSYSTHNEQFF. CDR3 bases: TGTGCCAGCAGTTACTCGACTCACAATGAGCAGTTCTTC.

The V gene is TRBV15, the J gene TRBJ2-5; no reliable D call. Per germline, CDR1 LNHNV and CDR2 YYDKDF (reference sequence). The length of the CDR3 is 14 residues. With 3 bases removed from V and 2 bases from J, the gap between germline ends came to 10 bases. CDR3 sequence: CATSRELLQETQYF. Here the CDR3 DNA reads TGTGCCACCAGCAGGGAGCTGCTGCAAGAGACCCAGTACTTC.

The chain uses TRBV7-9 and TRBJ1-5; D ambiguous. V shed 4 bases and J shed 3 bases, with 13 bases lying between them. The germline gives CDR1 SEHNR, CDR2 FQNEAQ (reference sequence). The CDR3 extends over 15 amino acids. Written as DNA, the CDR3 is TGTGCCAGCAGCTCCGTCGGAGGCTCCAATCAGCCCCAGCATTTT. Protein sequence: CASSSVGGSNQPQHF.

As concerns this clonotype: One base away lies a much larger clone, so this may be a sequencing read error. This chain uses TRBV6-1 with TRBJ2-1; 10 bases map to TRBD2. Germline V gene sequence: CDR1 MNHNS, CDR2 SASEGT. The CDR3 consists of 13 residues. The CDR3 nucleotides are TGTGCCACCGGACTAGCGGAGTACAATGCGCAGTTCTTC. This sequence encodes CATGLAEYNAQFF.

This clonotype was counted only a few times. V and J are TRBV5-1 and TRBJ2-7; TRBD2 matches at 10 bases. Unmatched junction bases numbered 8, after V lost 5 bases and J lost 0 bases. Germline V gives CDR1 SGHRS, CDR2 YFSETQ. This CDR3 comprises 16 residues. This CDR3 is CASSPGLAALSYEQYF. CDR3 nucleotide sequence: TGCGCCAGCAGTCCCGGACTAGCGGCGCTCTCCTACGAGCAGTACTTC.

The rearrangement links TRBV2 to TRBJ2-1; tentative D call: TRBD1 (5 bases). The CDR3 runs 15 residues. Looked up from germline, CDR1 is SNHLY and CDR2 is FYNNEI. Trimming cost V 3 bases and J 1 base, with 10 bases left between them. CDR3 bases: TGTGCCAGCAGTGACCGTCAGGGATCCTACAATGAGCAGTTCTTC. Protein product: CASSDRQGSYNEQFF. Complete variable domain (other parts from reference TRBV2 and TRBJ2-1): EPEVTQTPSHQVTQMGQEVILRCVPISNHLYFYWYRQILGQKVEFLVSFYNNEISEKSEIFDDQFSVERPDGSNFTLKIRSTKLEDSAMYFCASSDRQGSYNEQFFGPGTRLTVL.

The CDR3 DNA follows: TGTGCCAGCACCTCCCTCCACGAGCAGTACTTC. Protein product: CASTSLHEQYF. V and J are TRBV6-5 and TRBJ2-7; D remains ambiguous. CDR3 length equals 11 residues. V was cut by 7 bases and J by 5 bases, with 9 bases left in between. Germline-derived CDR1 and CDR2 are MNHEY and SVGAGI.

In this sample, this clonotype turned up a few times. This chain uses TRBV5-8 with TRBJ1-5; 7 bases align to TRBD1. CDR1 is SGHTS and CDR2 is YDEGEE in the germline V gene. The J segment lost 9 bases and the V segment lost 1 base, leaving 7 bases of the junction unmatched. The length of the CDR3 is 14 residues. Here the CDR3 reads CASSLRQGGAPQHF. CDR3 nucleotide sequence: TGTGCCAGCAGCTTGCGACAGGGTGGTGCGCCCCAGCATTTT.

The chain uses TRBV6-1 and TRBJ2-2; 11 positions match TRBD2. The CDR3 consists of 15 residues. Per the germline V gene, CDR1 is MNHNS and CDR2 is SASEGT. The ends lost 6 bases at V and 4 bases at J; junction bases unmatched: 4. This chain's CDR3 is CASRTSGSGTGELFF. The DNA of the CDR3 is TGTGCCAGCAGAACTAGCGGGAGCGGCACCGGGGAGCTGTTTTTT.

V usage is TRBV3-1 and J usage is TRBJ2-7; the D is unclear. V shed 2 bases and J shed 2 bases, with 10 bases lying between them. CDR3 length: 14 residues. Germline V lookup: CDR1 LGHDT, CDR2 YNNKEL (reference sequence). The CDR3 loop is CASSQWAGTYEQYF. The CDR3 DNA follows: TGTGCCAGCAGCCAATGGGCCGGAACCTACGAGCAGTACTTC.

Ten or more counts support this clonotype. CDR3 coding DNA: TGCGCCAGCAGCTTATTAGCCCAACTAGCCGGGGAGCTGTTTTTT. Translated: CASSLLAQLAGELFF. This chain joins TRBV5-1 and TRBJ2-2, with D tentatively TRBD2 (5 bases). V was cut by 2 bases and J by 6 bases, with 14 bases left in between. The CDR3 contains 15 residues. CDR1 and CDR2 from the germline V gene are SGHRS and YFSETQ.

The table lists this clonotype with a few counts. The chain recombines TRBV20-1 with TRBJ2-2; D not certain. Germline loops: CDR1 DFQATT, CDR2 SNEGSKA (reference sequence). Trimming removed 4 bases at V and 2 bases at J, with 8 bases between. CDR3 length equals 13 residues. DNA for the CDR3: TGCAGTGCTAAGACTCAAAACACCGGGGAGCTGTTTTTT. Amino acids: CSAKTQNTGELFF.

J is TRBJ1-3 and V is TRBV20-1; D is undetermined. The length of the CDR3 is 13 residues. Germline values: CDR1 DFQATT, CDR2 SNEGSKA (reference sequence). V lost 3 bases, J lost 4 bases, and 10 bases lay in between. The CDR3 loop is CSASPGLGNTIYF. Here the CDR3 DNA reads TGCAGTGCTAGCCCCGGATTAGGAAACACCATATATTTT.

This clonotype has a count of ten or more. The chain carries TRBV5-1 and TRBJ2-1; maybe TRBD2 (6 bases). There are 11 residues in the CDR3. CDR1 and CDR2 from the germline V gene are SGHRS and YFSETQ. Trimming took 5 bases from V and 8 from J, leaving 8 bases between them. In DNA, the CDR3 is TGCGCCAGCAGTACGGGGGATGAGCAGTTCTTC. Translated: CASSTGDEQFF.

This clonotype came up a few times. The chain employs TRBV5-1 and TRBJ1-3, with D unresolved. Germline V gives CDR1 SGHRS, CDR2 YFSETQ. The CDR3 contains 17 residues. V lost 1 base to trimming and J lost 0 bases, with 14 bases between them. CDR3 DNA sequence: TGCGCCAGCAGCTTGTCCCCGGTCCTCAACTCTGGAAACACCATATATTTT. The encoded protein is CASSLSPVLNSGNTIYF.

This clonotype was seen at least ten times. The V gene is TRBV6-2 or TRBV6-3, the J gene TRBJ2-3, with 7 bases identical to TRBD2. This CDR3 comprises 17 residues. Germline CDR1 and CDR2: MNHEY and SVGEGT. V lost 0 bases, J lost 4 bases, and 10 bases stayed unmatched. The CDR3 sequence is CASSYSMSLAEADTQYF. CDR3 in DNA: TGTGCCAGCAGTTACTCGATGTCGCTAGCGGAGGCAGATACGCAGTATTTT.

In its sample, this clonotype was seen a few times. V is TRBV6-5 and J is TRBJ1-2, with D maybe TRBD1 (5 bases). The CDR3 consists of 16 residues. Per the germline V gene, CDR1 is MNHEY and CDR2 is SVGAGI. V lost 0 bases, J lost 0 bases, and 11 bases lay in between. The CDR3 bases are TGTGCCAGCAGTTACTCCGGGGCGGTAGCTAACTATGGCTACACCTTC. Translating it yields CASSYSGAVANYGYTF.

This clonotype has a count of ten or more. V gene TRBV3-1 combines with J gene TRBJ1-6, with D perhaps matching TRBD1 (5 bases). CDR3 length: 13 amino acids. Germline values: CDR1 LGHDT, CDR2 YNNKEL (reference sequence). Trimming removed 7 bases from V and 7 bases from J, with 11 bases in between. In nucleotides, the CDR3 is TGTGCCAGCACCGGGACCCCCAATTCACCCCTCCACTTT. As protein: CASTGTPNSPLHF.

The V and J genes are TRBV9 and TRBJ2-5; D gene uncertain. Germline V CDR1 and CDR2: SGDLS, YYNGEE. The CDR3 is 14 residues long. V was clipped by 1 base and J by 2 bases, with 9 bases between them. CDR3 sequence (DNA): TGTGCCAGCAGCGTATTGTCGCAGCAAGAGACCCAGTACTTC. Amino acids: CASSVLSQQETQYF.

Remarks on this clonotype: Possible read error: a much larger clone is one base away. This chain links TRBV4-1 with TRBJ1-1; D might be TRBD1 (5 bases). The CDR3 consists of 15 residues. Per the germline V gene, CDR1 is MGHRA and CDR2 is YSYEKL. Trimming took 4 bases from V and 4 from J, leaving 16 bases between them. This CDR3 reads CASSPITRVITEAFF. The CDR3 region has the DNA TGCGCCAGCAGCCCAATCACCAGGGTGATCACTGAAGCTTTCTTT.

This clonotype turned up a few times. This chain joins TRBV11-2 and TRBJ1-6; D might be TRBD1 (6 bases). CDR3 size: 15 residues. V was trimmed by 4 bases and J by 9 bases, leaving 16 bases between them. CDR1 SGHAT and CDR2 FQNNGV come from the germline V gene. The CDR3 sequence: CASSSQGSQGSPLHF. CDR3 in DNA: TGTGCCAGCAGCTCACAGGGTAGCCAGGGTTCACCCCTCCACTTT.

The chain is built from TRBV5-1 and TRBJ2-7, with D hard to call. The germline V and J ends were trimmed by 1 base and 6 bases, with 11 bases remaining between them. Germline V gives CDR1 SGHRS, CDR2 YFSETQ. The CDR3 is 13 amino acids. The CDR3 DNA reads as TGCGCCAGCAGCTTGACTTTCGGCGGCGAGCAGTACTTC. Protein sequence: CASSLTFGGEQYF.

The CDR3 coding sequence is TGTGCCAGCAGTTGGGGACAGGGAAGGACCGGGGAGCTGTTTTTT. Amino acids: CASSWGQGRTGELFF. This chain joins TRBV3-1 and TRBJ2-2, with 9 bases fitting TRBD1. V gave up 6 bases and J gave up 5 bases; unmatched junction bases: 7. Germline V gives CDR1 LGHDT, CDR2 YNNKEL (reference sequence). The CDR3 has 15 amino acids.

This clonotype came up a few times. This rearrangement joins TRBV6-2 or TRBV6-3 to TRBJ1-6; no definite D call. This CDR3 comprises 16 residues. Per the germline V gene, CDR1 is MNHEY and CDR2 is SVGEGT. V dropped 4 bases and J dropped 9 bases, with 19 bases sitting between them. CDR3 loop: CASSSHQQTNGSPLHF. The DNA of the CDR3 is TGTGCCAGCAGTTCCCATCAACAAACAAACGGTTCACCCCTCCACTTT.

V and J are TRBV4-2 and TRBJ1-1; D is ambiguous. V was clipped by 0 bases and J by 0 bases, with 17 bases between them. Germline CDR1 is LGHNA and CDR2 is YNFKEQ. The CDR3 contains 18 residues. This chain's CDR3 is CASSQDWSSLILNTEAFF. The DNA of the CDR3 is TGTGCCAGCAGCCAAGATTGGTCCTCCCTAATTTTGAACACTGAAGCTTTCTTT.